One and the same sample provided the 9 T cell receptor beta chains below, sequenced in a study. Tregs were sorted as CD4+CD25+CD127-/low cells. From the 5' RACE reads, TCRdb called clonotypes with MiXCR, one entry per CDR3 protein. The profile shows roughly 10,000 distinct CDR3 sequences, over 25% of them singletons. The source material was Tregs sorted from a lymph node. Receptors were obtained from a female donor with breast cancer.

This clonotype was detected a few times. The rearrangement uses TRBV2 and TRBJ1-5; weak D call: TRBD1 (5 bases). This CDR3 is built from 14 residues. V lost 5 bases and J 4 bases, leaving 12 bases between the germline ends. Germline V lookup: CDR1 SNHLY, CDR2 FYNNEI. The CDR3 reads CASSTGGINQPQHF. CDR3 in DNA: TGTGCCAGCAGTACTGGGGGGATTAATCAGCCCCAGCATTTT. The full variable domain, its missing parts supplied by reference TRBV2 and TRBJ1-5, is EPEVTQTPSHQVTQMGQEVILRCVPISNHLYFYWYRQILGQKVEFLVSFYNNEISEKSEIFDDQFSVERPDGSNFTLKIRSTKLEDSAMYFCASSTGGINQPQHFGDGTRLSIL.

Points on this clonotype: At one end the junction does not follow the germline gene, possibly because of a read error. The CDR3: CASSYAQGAQNYGHAF. In DNA, the CDR3 is TGTGCCAGCAGTTATGCACAGGGGGCACAGAACTATGGCCACGCCTTC. The chain couples TRBV6-6 to TRBJ1-2; TRBD1 matches 9 bases. The CDR3 is 16 residues long. The germline gives CDR1 MNHNY, CDR2 SVGAGI (reference sequence).

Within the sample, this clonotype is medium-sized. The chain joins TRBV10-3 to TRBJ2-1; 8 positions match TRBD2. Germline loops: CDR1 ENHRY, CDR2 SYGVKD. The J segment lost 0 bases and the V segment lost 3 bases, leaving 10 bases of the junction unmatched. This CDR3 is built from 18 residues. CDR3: CAISEGSGSTSSYNEQFF. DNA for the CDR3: TGTGCCATCAGTGAAGGCAGCGGGAGTACAAGCTCCTACAATGAGCAGTTCTTC.

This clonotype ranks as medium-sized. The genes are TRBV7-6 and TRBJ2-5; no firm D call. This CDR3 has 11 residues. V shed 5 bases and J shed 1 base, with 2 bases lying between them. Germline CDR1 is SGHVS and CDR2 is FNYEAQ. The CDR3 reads CASSLQETQYF. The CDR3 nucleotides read TGTGCCAGCAGCCTCCAAGAGACCCAGTACTTC.

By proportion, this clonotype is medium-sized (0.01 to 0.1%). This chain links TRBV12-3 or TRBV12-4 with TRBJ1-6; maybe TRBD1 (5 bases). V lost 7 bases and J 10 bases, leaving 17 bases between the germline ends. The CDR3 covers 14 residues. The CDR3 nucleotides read TGTGCCAGCACCATGGGGGGAGGTGGATCACCCCTCCACTTT. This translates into CASTMGGGGSPLHF.

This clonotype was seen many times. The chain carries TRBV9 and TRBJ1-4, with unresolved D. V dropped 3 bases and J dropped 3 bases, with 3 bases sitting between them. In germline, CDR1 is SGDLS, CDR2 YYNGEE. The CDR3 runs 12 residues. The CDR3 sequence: CASSEANEKLFF. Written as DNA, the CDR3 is TGTGCCAGCAGCGAGGCTAATGAAAAACTGTTTTTT.

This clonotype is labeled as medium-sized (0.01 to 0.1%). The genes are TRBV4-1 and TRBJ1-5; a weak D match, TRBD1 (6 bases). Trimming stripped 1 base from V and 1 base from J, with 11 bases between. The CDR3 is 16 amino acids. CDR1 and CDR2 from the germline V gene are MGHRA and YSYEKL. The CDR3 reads CASSQGGAGSNQPQHF. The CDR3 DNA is TGCGCCAGCAGCCAAGGGGGGGCCGGGAGCAATCAGCCCCAGCATTTT.

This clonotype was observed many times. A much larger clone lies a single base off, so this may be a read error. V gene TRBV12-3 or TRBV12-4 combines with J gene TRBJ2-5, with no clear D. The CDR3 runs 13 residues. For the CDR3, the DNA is TGTGCCAGCAGGTCAGGTCCACAAGGGACCCAGTACTTC. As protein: CASRSGPQGTQYF.

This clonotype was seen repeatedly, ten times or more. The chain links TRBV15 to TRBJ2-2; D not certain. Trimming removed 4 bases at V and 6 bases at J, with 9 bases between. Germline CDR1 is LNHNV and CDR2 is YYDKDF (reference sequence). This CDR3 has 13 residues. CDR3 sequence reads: CATSTRVAGELFF. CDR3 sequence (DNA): TGTGCCACCAGCACCCGAGTCGCCGGGGAGCTGTTTTTT.